This T cell receptor delta chain was retrieved from a study of gamma-delta chains in newborns, infants, children (dated 2019 in TCRdb). For the wider study: According to the study title, microbial exposure causes polyclonal expansion of innate gammadelta T cells right after birth. The study examined the way microbial exposure affected innate gammadelta T cell populations in human newborns right after birth.

The instrument given in TCRdb is Illumina MiSeq. TCRdb recomputed clones from the public reads with CATT; identical DNA rows were then combined. The sample table contains 7,000 or so delta-chain clones; only one count was recorded for 10% to 12% of them. The ten largest account for 7.1% of the sample. The CDR3, cysteine through phenylalanine, is 17 amino acids long. Of all the DNA, just the CDR3 is kept, 51 bases in frame from base 1. CDR1 and CDR2 were assigned from the germline V gene as GEAIGNYY and EKD. V is shortened by 0 bases, J by 2 bases, and the region joining them spans 10 bases. As for this clone: The target of this receptor is not known. No per-base quality is available; no much larger clone lies one base away.

This clonotype was sampled from a child who was a newborn, infant or young child, either healthy, febrile or measles-vaccinated (not recorded which). The material sequenced was blood. This chain is built from TRDV2 and TRDJ3; TRDD3 is a weak D gene call, 6 bases matching. DNA sequence: TGTGCCTGTGACACCGCGGGGGGGACCTGGGACACCCGACAGATGTTTTTC. Translation gives CACDTAGGTWDTRQMFF.